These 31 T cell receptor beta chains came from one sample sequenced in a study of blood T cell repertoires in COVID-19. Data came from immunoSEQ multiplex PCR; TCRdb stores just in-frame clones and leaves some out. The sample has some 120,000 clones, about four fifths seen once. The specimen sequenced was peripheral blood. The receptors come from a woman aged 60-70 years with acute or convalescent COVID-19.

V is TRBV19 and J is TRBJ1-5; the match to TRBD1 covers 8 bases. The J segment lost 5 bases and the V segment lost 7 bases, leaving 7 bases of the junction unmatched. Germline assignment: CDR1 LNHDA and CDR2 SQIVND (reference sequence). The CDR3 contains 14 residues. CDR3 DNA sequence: TGTGCCAGTACTAAGGACAGGGTGGATCAGCCCCAGCATTTT. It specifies CASTKDRVDQPQHF.

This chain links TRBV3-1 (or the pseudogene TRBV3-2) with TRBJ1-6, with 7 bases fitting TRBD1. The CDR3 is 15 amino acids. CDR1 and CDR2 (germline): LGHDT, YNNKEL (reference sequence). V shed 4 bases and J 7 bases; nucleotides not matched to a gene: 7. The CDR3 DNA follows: TGTGCCAGCAGCCTCTCGGACAGGACCAATTCACCCCTCCACTTT. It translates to CASSLSDRTNSPLHF.

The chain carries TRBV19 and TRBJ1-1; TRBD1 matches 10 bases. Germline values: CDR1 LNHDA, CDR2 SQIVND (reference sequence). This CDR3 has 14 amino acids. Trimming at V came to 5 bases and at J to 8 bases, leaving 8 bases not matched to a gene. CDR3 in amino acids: CASSPDRGRPEAFF. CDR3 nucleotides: TGTGCCAGTAGTCCTGACAGGGGGCGCCCCGAAGCTTTCTTT.

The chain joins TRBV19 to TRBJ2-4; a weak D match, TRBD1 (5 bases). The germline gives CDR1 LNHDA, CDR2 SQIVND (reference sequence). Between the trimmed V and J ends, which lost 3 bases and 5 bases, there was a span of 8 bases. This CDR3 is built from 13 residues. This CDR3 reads CASSMGPQNIQYF. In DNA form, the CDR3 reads TGTGCCAGTAGTATGGGGCCTCAAAACATTCAGTACTTC.

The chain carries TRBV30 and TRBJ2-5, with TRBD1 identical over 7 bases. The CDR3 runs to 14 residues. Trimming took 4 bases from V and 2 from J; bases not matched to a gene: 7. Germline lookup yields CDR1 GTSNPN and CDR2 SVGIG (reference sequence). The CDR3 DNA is TGTGCCTGGACCTCAGGGGGTTGGCAAGAGACCCAGTACTTC. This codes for CAWTSGGWQETQYF.

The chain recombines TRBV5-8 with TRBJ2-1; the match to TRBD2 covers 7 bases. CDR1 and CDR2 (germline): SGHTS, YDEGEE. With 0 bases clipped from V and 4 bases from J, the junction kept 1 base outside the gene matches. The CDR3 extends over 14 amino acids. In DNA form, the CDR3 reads TGTGCCAGCAGCTTGGGCGGGGGTTACAATGAGCAGTTCTTC. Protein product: CASSLGGGYNEQFF.

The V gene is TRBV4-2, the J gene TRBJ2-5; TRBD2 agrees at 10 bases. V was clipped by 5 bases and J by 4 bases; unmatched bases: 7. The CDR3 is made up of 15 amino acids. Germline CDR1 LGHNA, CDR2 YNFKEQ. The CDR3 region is CASSSGLAVPETQYF. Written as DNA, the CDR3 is TGTGCCAGCAGCTCTGGACTAGCGGTGCCAGAGACCCAGTACTTC.

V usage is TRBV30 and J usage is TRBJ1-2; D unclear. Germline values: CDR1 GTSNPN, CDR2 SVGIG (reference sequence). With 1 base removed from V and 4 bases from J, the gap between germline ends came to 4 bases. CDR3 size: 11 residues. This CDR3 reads CAWSGAYGYTF. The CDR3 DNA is TGTGCCTGGAGTGGGGCCTATGGCTACACCTTC.

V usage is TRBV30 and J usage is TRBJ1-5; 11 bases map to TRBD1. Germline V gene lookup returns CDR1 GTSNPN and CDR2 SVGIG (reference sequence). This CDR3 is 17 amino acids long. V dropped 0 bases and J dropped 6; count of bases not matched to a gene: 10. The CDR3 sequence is CAWSVATGTGGGQPQHF. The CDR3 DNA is TGTGCCTGGAGTGTAGCGACTGGGACAGGGGGAGGTCAGCCCCAGCATTTT.

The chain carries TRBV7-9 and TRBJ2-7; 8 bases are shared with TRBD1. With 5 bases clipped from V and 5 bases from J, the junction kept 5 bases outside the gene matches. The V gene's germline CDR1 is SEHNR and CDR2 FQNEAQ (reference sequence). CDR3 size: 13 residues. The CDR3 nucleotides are TGTGCCAGCAGCCGACAGGGGCTAAACGAGCAGTACGTC. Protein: CASSRQGLNEQYV.

CDR3 bases: TGTGCCAGCACAGGGACAGGCGGAAGCACCGGGGAGCTGTTTTTT. Its protein is CASTGTGGSTGELFF. V is TRBV6-5 and J is TRBJ2-2; 8 nucleotides agree with TRBD1. J lost 4 bases, V lost 7 bases, and 8 bases had no gene match. Germline V gives CDR1 MNHEY, CDR2 SVGAGI. This CDR3 is built from 15 residues.

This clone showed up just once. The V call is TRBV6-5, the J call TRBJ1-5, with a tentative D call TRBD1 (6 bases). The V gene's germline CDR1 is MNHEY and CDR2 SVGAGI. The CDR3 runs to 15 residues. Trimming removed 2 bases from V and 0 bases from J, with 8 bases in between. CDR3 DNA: TGTGCCAGCAGTTACGGGGGACATAGCAATCAGCCCCAGCATTTT. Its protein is CASSYGGHSNQPQHF.

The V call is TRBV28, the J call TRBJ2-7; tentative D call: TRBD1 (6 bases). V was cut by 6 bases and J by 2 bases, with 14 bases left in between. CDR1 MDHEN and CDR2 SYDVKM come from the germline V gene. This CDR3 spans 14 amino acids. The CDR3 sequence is CASSPDDRPYEQYF. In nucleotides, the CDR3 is TGTGCCAGCAGCCCCGACGACAGGCCCTACGAGCAGTACTTC.

CDR3 nucleotide sequence: TGTGCCAGCAGCTCGACAGGGGGCCCGAACACTGAAGCTTTCTTT. It yields the protein CASSSTGGPNTEAFF. The chain combines TRBV7-3 with TRBJ1-1, with 10 bases aligning to TRBD1. CDR3 size: 15 residues. The V gene end was trimmed by 4 bases and the J gene end by 1 base; junction bases not matched to a gene: 3. Germline lookup yields CDR1 SGHTA and CDR2 FQGTGA.

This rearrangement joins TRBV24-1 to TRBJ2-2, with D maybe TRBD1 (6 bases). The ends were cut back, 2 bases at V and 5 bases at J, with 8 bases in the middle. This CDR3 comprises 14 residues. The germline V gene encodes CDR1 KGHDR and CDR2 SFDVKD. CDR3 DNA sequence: TGTGCCACCAGTGATTCAGGGGCAACCGGGGAGCTGTTTTTT. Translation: CATSDSGATGELFF.

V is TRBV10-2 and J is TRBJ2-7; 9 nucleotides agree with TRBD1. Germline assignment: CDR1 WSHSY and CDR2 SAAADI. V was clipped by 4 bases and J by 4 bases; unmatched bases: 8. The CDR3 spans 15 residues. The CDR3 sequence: CASSGIGTGSYEQYF. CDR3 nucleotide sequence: TGCGCCAGCAGTGGTATCGGGACAGGGAGTTACGAGCAGTACTTC.

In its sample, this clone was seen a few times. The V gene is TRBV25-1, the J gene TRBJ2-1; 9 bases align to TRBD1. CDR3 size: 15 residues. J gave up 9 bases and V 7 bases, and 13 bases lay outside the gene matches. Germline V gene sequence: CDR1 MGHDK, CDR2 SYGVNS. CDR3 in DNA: TGTGCCAGCACAACCGGGACAGGGTTGCGAAGTGAGCAGTTCTTC. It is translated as CASTTGTGLRSEQFF.

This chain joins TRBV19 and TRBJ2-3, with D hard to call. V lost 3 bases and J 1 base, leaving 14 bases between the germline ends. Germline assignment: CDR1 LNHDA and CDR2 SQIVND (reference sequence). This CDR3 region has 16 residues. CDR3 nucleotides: TGTGCCAGTAGTATTAATTCCGCCTCGGGCACAGATACGCAGTATTTT. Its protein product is CASSINSASGTDTQYF.

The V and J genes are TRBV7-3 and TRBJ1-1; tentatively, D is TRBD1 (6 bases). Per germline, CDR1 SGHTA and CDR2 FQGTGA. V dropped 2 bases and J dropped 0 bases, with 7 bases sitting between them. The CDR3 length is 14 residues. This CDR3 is CASSLQGLNTEAFF. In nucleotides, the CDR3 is TGTGCCAGCAGCTTACAGGGGTTGAACACTGAAGCTTTCTTT. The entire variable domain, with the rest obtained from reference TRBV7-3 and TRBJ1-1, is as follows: GAGVSQTPSNKVTEKGKYVELRCDPISGHTALYWYRQSLGQGPEFLIYFQGTGAADDSGLPNDRFFAVRPEGSVSTLKIQRTERGDSAVYLCASSLQGLNTEAFFGQGTRLTVV.

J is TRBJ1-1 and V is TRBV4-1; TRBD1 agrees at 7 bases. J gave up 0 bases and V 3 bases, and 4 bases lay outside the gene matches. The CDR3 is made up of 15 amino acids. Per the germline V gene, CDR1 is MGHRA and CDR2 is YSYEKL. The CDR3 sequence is CASSQPGQMNTEAFF. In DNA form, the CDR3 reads TGCGCCAGCAGCCAGCCGGGACAGATGAACACTGAAGCTTTCTTT.

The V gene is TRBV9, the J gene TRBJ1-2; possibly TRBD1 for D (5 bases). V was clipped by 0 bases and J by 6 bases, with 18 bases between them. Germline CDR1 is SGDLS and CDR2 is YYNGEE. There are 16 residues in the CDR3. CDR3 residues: CASSVESPQGRNGYTF. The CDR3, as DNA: TGTGCCAGCAGCGTAGAATCCCCCCAGGGTAGAAATGGCTACACCTTC.

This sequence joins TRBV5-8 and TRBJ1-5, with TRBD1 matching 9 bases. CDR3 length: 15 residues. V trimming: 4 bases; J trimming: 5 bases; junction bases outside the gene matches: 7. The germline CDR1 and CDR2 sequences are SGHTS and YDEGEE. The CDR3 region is CASSPSGQGHQPQHF. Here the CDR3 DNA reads TGTGCCAGCAGCCCCTCGGGACAGGGACATCAGCCCCAGCATTTT.

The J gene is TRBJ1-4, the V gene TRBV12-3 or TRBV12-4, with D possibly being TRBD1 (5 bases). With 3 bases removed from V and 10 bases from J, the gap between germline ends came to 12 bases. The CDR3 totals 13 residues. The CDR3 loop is CASSFSTGGKLFF. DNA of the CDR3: TGTGCCAGCAGTTTCTCCACGGGGGGAAAACTGTTTTTT.

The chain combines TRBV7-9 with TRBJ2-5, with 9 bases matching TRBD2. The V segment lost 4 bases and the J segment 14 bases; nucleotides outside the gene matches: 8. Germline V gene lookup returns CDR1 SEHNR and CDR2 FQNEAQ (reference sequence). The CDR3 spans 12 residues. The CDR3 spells CASSYSGGSLYF. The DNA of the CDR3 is TGTGCCAGCAGCTATAGCGGGGGTAGTCTTTACTTC.

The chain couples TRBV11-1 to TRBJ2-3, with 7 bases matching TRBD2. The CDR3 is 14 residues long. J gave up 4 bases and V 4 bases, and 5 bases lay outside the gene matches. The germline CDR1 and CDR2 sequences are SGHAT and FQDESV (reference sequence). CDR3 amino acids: CASSSGGLPDTQYF. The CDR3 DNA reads TGTGCCAGCAGCTCGGGGGGTCTCCCAGATACGCAGTATTTT.

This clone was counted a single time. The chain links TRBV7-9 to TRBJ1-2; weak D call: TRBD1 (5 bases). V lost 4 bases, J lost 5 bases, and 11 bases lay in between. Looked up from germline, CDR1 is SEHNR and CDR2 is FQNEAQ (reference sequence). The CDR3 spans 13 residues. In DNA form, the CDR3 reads TGTGCCAGCAGCTCCCAGGGTAGTTATGGCTACACCTTC. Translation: CASSSQGSYGYTF.

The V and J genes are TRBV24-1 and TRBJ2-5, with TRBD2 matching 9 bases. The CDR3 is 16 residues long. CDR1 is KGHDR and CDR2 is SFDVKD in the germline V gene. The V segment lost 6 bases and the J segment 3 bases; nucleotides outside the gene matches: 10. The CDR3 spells CATSPTRAGGKETQYF. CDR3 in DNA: TGTGCCACCAGTCCCACCAGGGCGGGGGGGAAAGAGACCCAGTACTTC.

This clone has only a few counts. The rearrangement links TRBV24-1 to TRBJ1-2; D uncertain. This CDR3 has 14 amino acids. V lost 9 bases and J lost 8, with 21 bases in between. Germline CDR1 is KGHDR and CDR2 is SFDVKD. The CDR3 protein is CATSPGGYRKGYTF. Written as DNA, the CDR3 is TGTGCCACCTCCCCTGGCGGGTACCGTAAAGGCTACACCTTC.

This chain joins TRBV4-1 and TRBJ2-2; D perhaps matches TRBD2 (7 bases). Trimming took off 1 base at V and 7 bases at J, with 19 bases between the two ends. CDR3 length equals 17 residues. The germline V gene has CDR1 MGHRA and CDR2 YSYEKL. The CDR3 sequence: CASSQGVYGGPGGELFF. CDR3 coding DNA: TGCGCCAGCAGCCAAGGGGTTTACGGGGGGCCGGGCGGGGAGCTGTTTTTT.

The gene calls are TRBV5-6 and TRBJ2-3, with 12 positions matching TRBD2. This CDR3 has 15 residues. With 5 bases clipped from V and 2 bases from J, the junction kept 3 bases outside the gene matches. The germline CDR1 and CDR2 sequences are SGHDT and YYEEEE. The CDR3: CASRLAGGYTDTQYF. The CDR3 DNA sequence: TGTGCCAGCAGACTAGCGGGGGGCTACACAGATACGCAGTATTTT.

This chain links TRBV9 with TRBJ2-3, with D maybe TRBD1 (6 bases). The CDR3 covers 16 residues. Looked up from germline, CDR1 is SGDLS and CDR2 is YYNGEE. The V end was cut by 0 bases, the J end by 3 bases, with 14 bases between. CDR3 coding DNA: TGTGCCAGCAGCGTAGCTTCAGGACAGAAAACAGATACGCAGTATTTT. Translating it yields CASSVASGQKTDTQYF.